This T cell receptor beta chain appears in the sequencing data of a study of T cell responses to AZD1222 COVID-19 vaccine. Sequencing was performed with immunoSEQ multiplex PCR; in TCRdb, only in-frame clones are kept and a portion is missing. The data show approximately 79,000 clones, roughly 90% seen once. Trimming cost V 3 bases and J 4 bases; bases outside gene matches: 8. Germline CDR1 reads LGHNA; CDR2 reads YNFKEQ. The CDR3 runs to 16 residues. The genes are TRBV4-2 and TRBJ1-4; 7 bases map to TRBD1. This receptor was obtained from an adult in good health. The sample was peripheral blood, taken on day 0 of AZD1222 vaccination. The CDR3 sequence: CASSHHRDSLNEKLFF. CDR3 in DNA: TGTGCCAGCAGCCACCACCGGGACAGTCTTAATGAAAAACTGTTTTTT.